This T cell receptor (beta chain) was sequenced for a study of CD8 T cells in Susac syndrome. Random hexamers primed reverse transcription of 0.5 to 1 ug RNA. TCRdb ran MiXCR on the immunoSEQ multiplex PCR reads and lists one entry per CDR3 protein. The sample has about 210,000 distinct CDR3 sequences, 95% seen once. V shed 4 bases and J shed 2 bases, with 14 bases lying between them. Germline-derived CDR1 and CDR2 are SEHNR and FQNEAQ (reference sequence). This CDR3 contains 15 residues. The V gene is TRBV7-9, the J gene TRBJ2-5; D ambiguous. Sequencing was carried out using CD4+ T cells from PBMCs. This TCR was recovered from a human donor with multiple sclerosis. CDR3 DNA sequence: TGTGCCAGCAGCTCTATCCGGGCCCAACAAGAGACCCAGTACTTC. Translation gives CASSSIRAQQETQYF.